Shown below are 21 T cell receptor beta chains from a single sample sequenced in a study of response to subunit inactivated influenza vaccine. TCRdb recomputed calls from the RT-PCR reads with MiXCR, one row per CDR3 protein. The sample has roughly 500,000 distinct CDR3 sequences, 15% to 20% seen once. Sequenced here: CD4+ T cells sorted from PBMCs, sampled 23 to 25 months after vaccination. These TCRs come from a man aged 50-75 years who received an inactivated influenza vaccine.

The chain combines TRBV7-6 with TRBJ2-7; 7 nucleotides match TRBD1. Germline CDR1 and CDR2: SGHVS and FNYEAQ. The CDR3 totals 16 residues. V lost 5 bases, J lost 1 base, and 11 bases stayed unmatched. The DNA for the CDR3 is TGTGCCAGCAGCCCATTCTGGGACAGTGAGTCCTACGAGCAGTACTTC. Translating gives CASSPFWDSESYEQYF.

This clonotype was seen at least ten times. The gene calls are TRBV3-1 and TRBJ2-7, with TRBD2 matching 7 bases. V was pared by 5 bases and J by 7 bases, with 8 bases of the junction left unmatched. The CDR3 consists of 13 residues. Germline V CDR1 and CDR2: LGHDT, YNNKEL (reference sequence). The DNA for the CDR3 is TGTGCCAGCAGCGACCTGGGAGGGCGTGAGCAGTACTTC. Translated: CASSDLGGREQYF.

This clonotype was seen only a few times. The V gene is TRBV20-1, the J gene TRBJ2-7, with D unclear. V lost 7 bases and J 3 bases, leaving 10 bases between the germline ends. Per the germline V gene, CDR1 is DFQATT and CDR2 is SNEGSKA (reference sequence). The CDR3 runs 11 residues. This CDR3 reads CSGRLNYEQYF. The CDR3 DNA is TGCAGTGGAAGACTGAACTACGAGCAGTACTTC.

The chain combines TRBV12-3 or TRBV12-4 with TRBJ2-1; 10 nucleotides align to TRBD1. CDR3 length: 13 amino acids. Losses at the gene ends were 8 bases for V and 5 bases for J; bases not matched to a gene: 3. CDR3 in DNA: TGTGCCAGCGGACAGGGGGTGGACAATGAGCAGTTCTTC. Its protein product is CASGQGVDNEQFF.

The chain links TRBV4-2 to TRBJ2-3, with 9 bases identical to TRBD2. The germline gives CDR1 LGHNA, CDR2 YNFKEQ. This CDR3 is built from 14 residues. V lost 3 bases, J lost 4 bases, and 2 bases stayed unmatched. The CDR3 DNA is TGTGCCAGCAGCCATAGCGGGAGAGCAGATACGCAGTATTTT. This gives the protein CASSHSGRADTQYF.

The chain's CDR3 is CASSLGLAGAIYTDTQYF. DNA for the CDR3: TGCGCCAGCAGCCTCGGACTAGCGGGAGCAATTTACACAGATACGCAGTATTTT. The chain couples TRBV5-1 to TRBJ2-3, with 13 bases aligning to TRBD2. After removal of 4 bases from V and 2 bases from J, the junction contained 10 bases not matched to a gene. This CDR3 region has 18 residues. Per germline, CDR1 SGHRS and CDR2 YFSETQ. The variable domain in full, with the rest retrieved from reference TRBV5-1 and TRBJ2-3, is KAGVTQTPRYLIKTRGQQVTLSCSPISGHRSVSWYQQTPGQGLQFLFEYFSETQRNKGNFPGRFSGRQFSNSRSEMNVSTLELGDSALYLCASSLGLAGAIYTDTQYFGPGTRLTVL.

In its sample, this clonotype was seen many times. The V and J genes are TRBV6-2 or TRBV6-3 and TRBJ1-5; 10 nucleotides line up with TRBD1. The germline gives CDR1 MNHEY, CDR2 SVGEGT. The J segment lost 7 bases and the V segment lost 2 bases, leaving 11 bases of the junction unmatched. The CDR3 loop spans 17 amino acids. CDR3 coding DNA: TGTGCCAGCAGTTACCCAAGGACAGGGGGGAGAGGGCAGCCCCAGCATTTT. Residues: CASSYPRTGGRGQPQHF.

This clonotype was counted between two and nine times. V gene TRBV4-3 combines with J gene TRBJ2-6; 13 bases align to TRBD2. The CDR3 is 18 residues long. Looked up from germline, CDR1 is LGHNA and CDR2 is YSLEER. J gave up 4 bases and V 3 bases, and 6 bases lay outside the gene matches. The CDR3 DNA reads TGCGCCAGCAGCCAGAAACTAGCGGGAGGGGCCGGGGCCAACGTCCTGACTTTC. Its protein product is CASSQKLAGGAGANVLTF.

The rearrangement links TRBV3-1 to TRBJ1-4; 7 positions agree with TRBD1. The CDR3 is 16 amino acids. The germline gives CDR1 LGHDT, CDR2 YNNKEL (reference sequence). V shed 5 bases and J 1 base; nucleotides not matched to a gene: 7. In DNA form, the CDR3 reads TGTGCCAGCAGCTCTCGACAGGGTGAAACTAATGAAAAACTGTTTTTT. It encodes CASSSRQGETNEKLFF.

The chain is built from TRBV11-2 and TRBJ2-6, with D unclear. CDR1 and CDR2 (germline): SGHAT, FQNNGV. V was cut by 1 base and J by 0 bases, with 10 bases left in between. The CDR3 loop spans 17 amino acids. Written as DNA, the CDR3 is TGTGCCAGCAGCTTAGGATTCCATAGCTCTGGGGCCAACGTCCTGACTTTC. Encoded protein: CASSLGFHSSGANVLTF.

This clonotype was seen more than once but under ten times. V usage is TRBV25-1 and J usage is TRBJ2-1; 8 nucleotides match TRBD2. CDR3 length: 11 amino acids. Germline V gene lookup returns CDR1 MGHDK and CDR2 SYGVNS. Germline trimming cut 9 bases from V and 8 bases from J; bases unmatched to any gene: 3. In DNA, the CDR3 is TGTGCCAGTAGCGGGATTCATGAGCAGTTCTTC. Protein sequence: CASSGIHEQFF.

The genes are TRBV20-1 and TRBJ1-1; D is unresolved. V gave up 0 bases and J gave up 8 bases, with 10 bases separating them. CDR1 DFQATT and CDR2 SNEGSKA come from the germline V gene (reference sequence). The CDR3 length is 12 residues. In DNA form, the CDR3 reads TGCAGTGCTAGAGATCACCGGGGAGAAGCTTTCTTT. This sequence encodes CSARDHRGEAFF.

The chain employs TRBV5-1 and TRBJ2-7; D tentatively fits TRBD1 or TRBD2 (5 bases each). In germline, CDR1 is SGHRS, CDR2 YFSETQ. The CDR3 sequence is 14 residues long. The V and J ends lost 1 base and 3 bases respectively, with 11 bases between them. The CDR3 protein is CASSLRGTDYEQYF. The CDR3 DNA sequence: TGCGCCAGCAGCTTGAGAGGGACGGACTACGAGCAGTACTTC.

In this sample, this clonotype turned up a few times. The rearrangement joins TRBV6-5 to TRBJ2-1; no firm D call. The V end lost 0 bases, the J end lost 6 bases, and 12 bases lay between the germline ends. CDR1 is MNHEY, CDR2 SVGAGI, per germline. The CDR3 is made up of 15 amino acids. The DNA for the CDR3 is TGTGCCAGCAGTTACTCGATTTTCATTCCCAATGAGCAGTTCTTC. Its protein product is CASSYSIFIPNEQFF.

The V and J genes are TRBV24-1 and TRBJ2-5; 11 positions match TRBD2. This CDR3 is 15 amino acids long. Germline V gene lookup returns CDR1 KGHDR and CDR2 SFDVKD. With 0 bases clipped from V and 7 bases from J, the junction kept 3 bases outside the gene matches. CDR3 nucleotides: TGTGCCACCAGTGATTTGACTAGCGGGAGTGGGACCCAGTACTTC. It translates to CATSDLTSGSGTQYF.

J is TRBJ2-5 and V is TRBV12-3 or TRBV12-4; 12 positions agree with TRBD1. The CDR3 has 15 residues. Trimming removed 6 bases from V and 4 bases from J; junction bases left unmatched: 6. Here the CDR3 reads CASRPGQGAGETQYF. The CDR3 coding sequence is TGTGCCAGCAGGCCGGGACAGGGGGCCGGAGAGACCCAGTACTTC.

This clonotype occurred a few times. The rearrangement links TRBV11-2 to TRBJ2-5, with 7 bases lining up with TRBD2. This CDR3 has 13 amino acids. From germline, CDR1 is SGHAT and CDR2 FQNNGV. With V trimmed by 8 bases and J by 5 bases, 8 bases remained unmatched. CDR3 region: CASHPPGGETQYF. CDR3 DNA sequence: TGTGCCAGCCATCCCCCCGGGGGGGAGACCCAGTACTTC.

This clonotype has just a few counts. CDR3 DNA sequence: TGTGCCAGCAGCTTCTACAGGGGGAGCGCAGATACGCAGTATTTT. Protein: CASSFYRGSADTQYF. V and J are TRBV12-3 or TRBV12-4 and TRBJ2-3; 8 bases line up with TRBD1. This CDR3 region has 15 residues. The V segment lost 6 bases and the J segment 4 bases; nucleotides outside the gene matches: 9.

This rearrangement joins TRBV15 to TRBJ2-1; D might be TRBD1 (5 bases). The length of the CDR3 is 16 residues. Per the germline V gene, CDR1 is LNHNV and CDR2 is YYDKDF (reference sequence). V lost 0 bases, J lost 6 bases, and 15 bases lay in between. CDR3 sequence: CATSRDPGQGINEQFF. DNA for the CDR3: TGTGCCACCAGCAGAGATCCGGGTCAGGGTATCAATGAGCAGTTCTTC.

V and J are TRBV7-9 and TRBJ2-3; 7 bases line up with TRBD1. The CDR3 spans 16 residues. V shed 1 base and J 0 bases; nucleotides not matched to a gene: 4. In germline, CDR1 is SEHNR, CDR2 FQNEAQ (reference sequence). The CDR3 reads CASSLGTGQSTDTQYF. In DNA form, the CDR3 reads TGTGCCAGCAGCTTAGGCACGGGACAGAGCACAGATACGCAGTATTTT.

This rearrangement joins TRBV27 to TRBJ1-4; possible D gene TRBD1, 6 bases. CDR1 MNHEY and CDR2 SMNVEV come from the germline V gene (reference sequence). The V gene lost 5 bases and the J gene lost 7 bases, with 14 bases spanning the gap. The CDR3 is made up of 14 amino acids. CDR3 residues: CASSPTGRIEKLFF. The CDR3 DNA follows: TGTGCCAGCAGTCCGACAGGACGGATTGAAAAACTGTTTTTT. The full variable domain, in which reference TRBV27 and TRBJ1-4 provide the parts outside the CDR3, is EAQVTQNPRYLITVTGKKLTVTCSQNMNHEYMSWYRQDPGLGLRQIYYSMNVEVTDKGDVPEGYKVSRKEKRNFPLILESPSPNQTSLYFCASSPTGRIEKLFFGSGTQLSVL.